This T cell receptor (beta chain) was captured by sequencing in a study of shared clonotypes between healthy human individuals. Whole-study context: For every donor, three CD4 naive, three CD4 memory, two CD8 naive and one CD8 memory plates were used. Notes on the study in general: Exclusively blood specimens were collected; tissue repertoires likely differ.

Clones were sequenced by immunoSEQ multiplex PCR, and TCRdb holds only the in-frame ones, with some missing. The sample includes nearly 2 million clones, approximately 94% of them seen just once. Worth noting for this clone: Its antigen remains unidentified.

CD45RO-negative, CCR7-positively selected cells formed the naive CD8 fraction, excluding terminally differentiated effector memory CD45RA+ cells. The germline V gene encodes CDR1 SEHNR and CDR2 FQNEAQ (reference sequence). The CDR3 has 15 residues. V was shortened by 5 bases and J by 3 bases, with 17 bases between the two germline ends. The receptor comes from a man aged 18 to 35 in good health. This chain uses TRBV7-9 with TRBJ2-7, with a weak D call TRBD2 (6 bases). What was sequenced was naive CD8+ T cells sorted from blood. This CDR3 is CASSRRDGSGYEQYF. Here the CDR3 DNA reads TGTGCCAGCAGCCGTAGGGACGGGAGTGGCTACGAGCAGTACTTC.